This T cell receptor (beta chain) is from a study of cytomegalovirus exposure and HLA in healthy donors. The primer mix had 60 Vbeta and 13 Jbeta primers. Profiling relied on immunoSEQ multiplex PCR, and the TCRdb table lists in-frame clones only, not all of them. The data show more than 200,000 clones, about 85% seen once. General observations from the study: Indistinguishable V segments, including TRBV6-2 and TRBV6-3, were excluded. A later analysis found TCR association rates differed by HLA locus, highest for DRB1 and lowest for HLA-C.

Germline lookup yields CDR1 LNHDA and CDR2 SQIVND (reference sequence). The CDR3 has 13 amino acids. V was cut by 6 bases and J by 2 bases, with 10 bases left in between. Comment on this clone: The antigen is undetermined.

Sequencing was done on a sample of PBMCs. This clonotype was obtained from a human donor in good health. The V call is TRBV19, the J call TRBJ1-2; tentatively, D is TRBD1 (6 bases). The CDR3 DNA sequence: TGTGCCAGTAGGGAGACAGGCAACTATGGCTACACCTTC. Translated: CASRETGNYGYTF.